A few counts support the clone carrying this TCR beta chain. This table comes from immunoSEQ multiplex PCR, and its TCRdb copy is limited to in-frame clones, with some not included. The sample includes roughly 190,000 clones, more than 75% of them seen just once. The data were taken from a study of blood T cell repertoires in COVID-19. Background on the study: The cDNA or gDNA used as material had been derived from T cells, B-cell-depleted T cells, or PBMCs.

V was pared by 7 bases and J by 0 bases, with 15 bases between. CDR1 is GTSNPN, CDR2 SVGIG, per germline (reference sequence). CDR3 size: 14 residues. The V call is TRBV30, the J call TRBJ1-2, with TRBD1 as a possible D gene (5 bases). The origin of this receptor is a human donor in a cohort sampled during active COVID-19. What was sequenced was peripheral blood. Written as DNA, the CDR3 is TGTGCCTCGACCTTCGGACAAGCTAACTATGGCTACACCTTC. It specifies CASTFGQANYGYTF.